The T cell receptor (beta chain) under discussion was sequenced for a study of human T cells and chemical hapten exposure (dated by TCRdb to about 2021). Concerning the study at large: For sensitization, 2% DPC in acetone was applied to a roughly 2 cm by roughly 2 cm area of upper inner arm skin. Throughout the study period of 20 to 25 weeks, patients also received therapeutic DPC doses to the scalp every week. Patch testing was performed on the upper back with Finn chambers containing 0.01% DPC, and the patch tests were scored after 6 days according to International Contact Dermatitis Research Group standards. Most of the patients in the cohort were female, and the cohort covered alopecia areata with under or over 50% scalp involvement, alopecia totalis and alopecia universalis. Libraries were pooled for sequencing, and per-sample TCR yields varied mainly because of small differences in library volumes within the pool. Peripheral blood TCR repertoire changes were tracked in vivo in alopecia patients during primary and secondary sensitization to the hapten diphenylcyclopropenone (DPC). Patient blood was sampled pre-sensitization (week 0) and at 2, 6 and about 24 weeks after DPC sensitization. Blood for TCR sequencing was provided by twenty-nine alopecia patients at one to four time points (pre-sensitization, 2, 6 and 24 weeks). General study outcomes and caveats: Because all patients had alopecia, a presumed autoimmune disease, the immune response of the patients might differ from that of healthy individuals. The number of PT1 expanded TCRs positively correlated with patch test score, significant at thresholds 8, 16 and 32 but not 4. After repeated subsampling, changes were observed in the strength of the expansion versus patch-test correlation and in the threshold at which the correlation became significant. DPC sensitization did not change how many TCRs were above 1 in 1000 frequency, and no evidence was found of alterations in global repertoire structure. Expanded TCRs formed significantly more large CDR3 similarity clusters than pre-sensitization or healthy control sets, consistent with antigen-driven responses.

This clonotype was seen many times. Its antigen target is currently unknown. The input lacks base qualities; no much larger clone sits a single base away. Explained via the paper, the time point label denotes: patch test 1, 2 weeks after DPC sensitization. In the paper's terms, the treatment or condition label means: therapeutic diphenylcyclopropenone sensitization with weekly scalp DPC. At every patch-test visit, the blood draw took place before the patch test was put on. Eligible patients were aged 18 to 70, diagnosed with alopecia, deemed suitable for DPC therapy, and excluded if pregnant. Total RNA was isolated from unfractionated whole blood collected in Tempus Blood RNA tubes. CDR1 is given as LGHDT and CDR2 as YNNKEL, both from the germline V gene (reference sequence). For this chain, trimming is 6 bases at the V end and 2 bases at the J end, and the number of junction bases without a gene match is 8. Including cysteine and phenylalanine, the CDR3 has 15 amino acids. The CDR3 DNA has 45 bases and is translated from base 1.

Library construction relied on RACE. TCRdb lists the instrument as NextSeq 500. During library preparation, unique molecular identifiers were attached to individual cDNA molecules so that TCRs could be counted quantitatively and reproducibly. From each blood RNA sample, both TCR alpha and TCR beta chains were sequenced. Per the original workflow: The median number of TCRs per sample was over 95,000, ranging from about 20,000 to 750,000. The Decombinator software suite was used to annotate V, J and CDR3 in the TCR reads. Every sample was subsampled to the same number of TCRs (28,000) for the PS versus PT1 abundance plots. Expanded TCRs were defined as absent before sensitization and observed at least eight times at the 2-week time point. TCRdb cleaned the public reads at Q25 with fastp, built clones with MiXCR and kept in-frame beta chains. Here each entry gathers all rows of one CDR3 protein and keeps the most common genes and DNA. TCRdb's processing, not the study's, gives the V and J calls here. This sample comprises approximately 110,000 distinct CDR3 sequences, approximately 11% of them detected only once. Roughly 3.3% of the sample is held by the ten biggest clonotypes.

This chain joins TRBV3-1 to TRBJ1-2; TRBD1 fits 8 bases in the junction. The receptor's source is a woman aged 35 to 49 with alopecia areata. Some clones in this sample may be carry-over from other donors' samples. The source was whole blood, collected in connection with sensitization to the hapten diphenylcyclopropenone (DPC). DNA sequence: TGTGCCAGCAGGCCCGACAGGGGAAGGAACTATGGCTACACCTTC. Its translation is CASRPDRGRNYGYTF.